These T cell receptor beta chains were read from a single sample in a study of T cell changes during pregnancy in multiple sclerosis. TCRdb's table, derived via immunoSEQ multiplex PCR, lists solely in-frame clones and lacks some. The table has 55,000 to 85,000 clones, 85% to 95% seen once. The source was peripheral blood, collected in the third trimester of pregnancy. These receptor sequences come from a female donor with multiple sclerosis, enrolled in a pregnancy study. Both conserved end residues are part of each CDR3. Fields, in order: CDR3 protein, CDR3 DNA, J gene, D gene, clone size, V gene. A D gene is named only where the DNA matches it firmly. Some rows mark clone size as missing; the rest say once, few, many or name a class of expanded clone.

CASSPSGSQETQYF	TGTGCCAGCAGCCCGTCAGGGTCTCAAGAGACCCAGTACTTC	TRBJ2-5	NA	NA	TRBV7-2
CASSQDLWTSGRARETQYF	TGCGCCAGCAGCCAAGATTTATGGACTAGCGGGAGGGCCCGGGAGACCCAGTACTTC	TRBJ2-5	TRBD2	NA	TRBV4-3
CASSSVNSNQPQHF	TGTGCCAGCAGTTCAGTGAATAGCAATCAGCCCCAGCATTTT	TRBJ1-5	NA	NA	TRBV27
CASSLGGGFYEQYF	TGTGCCAGCAGCCTCGGGGGAGGTTTCTACGAGCAGTACTTC	TRBJ2-7	NA	NA	TRBV6-5
CSVEQGTGNTIYF	TGCAGCGTTGAACAGGGCACTGGAAACACCATATATTTT	TRBJ1-3	NA	NA	TRBV29-1
CASRRDDYGYTF	TGTGCCAGCAGGCGGGACGACTATGGCTACACCTTC	TRBJ1-2	NA	NA	TRBV6-5
CASRERGGMNTEAFF	TGTGCCAGCAGGGAGAGAGGGGGCATGAACACTGAAGCTTTCTTT	TRBJ1-1	TRBD1	NA	TRBV11-2
CASRQGMGTEAFF	TGTGCCAGCAGACAGGGTATGGGCACTGAAGCTTTCTTT	TRBJ1-1	NA	NA	TRBV6-5
CASSLGQTHEQYF	TGTGCCAGCAGTCTCGGACAGACCCACGAGCAGTACTTC	TRBJ2-7	NA	NA	TRBV6-6
CASSLSAGAYNEQFF	TGTGCCAGCAGCTTATCGGCGGGGGCCTACAATGAGCAGTTCTTC	TRBJ2-1	TRBD2	few	TRBV7-2
CASRREDTGELFF	TGCGCCAGCCGCAGGGAGGACACCGGGGAGCTGTTTTTT	TRBJ2-2	NA	NA	TRBV10-1
CSVGDRNSYGYTF	TGCAGCGTTGGGGACAGAAACAGCTATGGCTACACCTTC	TRBJ1-2	TRBD1	once	TRBV29-1
CASRTGSTDTQYF	TGCGCCAGCAGGACAGGAAGCACAGATACGCAGTATTTT	TRBJ2-3	NA	NA	TRBV5-1
CASSPFPFKLALPTDTQYF	TGCGCCAGCAGCCCCTTCCCCTTCAAACTAGCACTCCCCACAGATACGCAGTATTTT	TRBJ2-3	NA	NA	TRBV5-1
CASSQTGTVNQPQHF	TGCGCCAGCAGCCAAACCGGGACAGTCAATCAGCCCCAGCATTTT	TRBJ1-5	TRBD1	NA	TRBV4-1
CASSLTRAHEQYF	TGTGCCAGCAGTTTGACTAGGGCCCACGAGCAGTACTTC	TRBJ2-7	NA	NA	TRBV28
CASSPGTGARTEAFF	TGTGCCAGCAGTCCCGGGACAGGGGCAAGGACTGAAGCTTTCTTT	TRBJ1-1	TRBD1	NA	TRBV2
CASSSWREGPNNEQFF	TGTGCCAGCAGCTCTTGGCGGGAGGGACCGAATAATGAGCAGTTCTTC	TRBJ2-1	TRBD2	NA	TRBV7-2
CASSSGQGFDEKLFF	TGTGCCAGCAGCAGCGGACAGGGGTTTGATGAAAAACTGTTTTTT	TRBJ1-4	TRBD1	NA	TRBV14
CASSPPGNQPQHF	TGTGCCAGCTCACCACCCGGGAATCAGCCCCAGCATTTT	TRBJ1-5	NA	NA	TRBV18
CASSGGTGPRDGYTF	TGTGCCAGCAGCGGTGGGACAGGCCCACGGGATGGCTACACCTTC	TRBJ1-2	TRBD1	NA	TRBV7-3
CAWSVRRNTEAFF	TGTGCCTGGAGTGTACGTAGAAACACTGAAGCTTTCTTT	TRBJ1-1	NA	NA	TRBV30